This T cell receptor beta chain was captured by sequencing in a study of blood T cell repertoires in COVID-19. On the study more broadly: Sites across the United States, Italy and Spain contributed samples from acute and convalescent COVID-19. T cells, B-cell-depleted T cells, or PBMCs provided the cDNA or gDNA that served as material.

Per the original methods: Cell counts per sample came from amplifying reference gene primers. Method: immunoSEQ multiplex PCR; TCRdb's copy keeps in-frame clones and lacks some. V, J and clone size are taken as reported in that table, and D and trimming were inferred from the DNA itself. The data show about 490,000 clones, 70% to 90% seen once. The CDR3 is 15 amino acids. V lost 4 bases, J lost 5 bases, and 7 bases stayed unmatched. CDR1 and CDR2 from the germline V gene are LNHNV and YYDKDF (reference sequence). The TCR sequence derives from a human donor in a cohort sampled during active COVID-19. Sequences were obtained from peripheral blood. The genes are TRBV15 and TRBJ2-5; 10 bases agree with TRBD1. CDR3 amino acids: CATSTQTGGLETQYF. For the CDR3, the DNA is TGTGCCACCAGCACTCAGACAGGGGGCTTGGAGACCCAGTACTTC.